The clone carrying this T cell receptor beta chain was found once. Antigen unknown. Extraction of RNA preceded its reverse transcription into cDNA, which served as the sequencing template. The method was immunoSEQ multiplex PCR; TCRdb's version includes in-frame clones alone and lacks a portion of them. The sample yields 110,000 or so clones, about three fifths seen once. The treatment: oral pan-JAK inhibitor, 5-10 mg twice daily. CDR3 length: 11 amino acids. Germline assignment: CDR1 MNHEY and CDR2 SMNVEV (reference sequence). V gave up 6 bases and J gave up 5 bases, with 4 bases separating them. These data belong to a study of CD8+ T cells in alopecia areata. Across the study: The study gave treated patients oral tofacitinib at 5 to 10 mg twice daily. Regarding the study as a whole: Many of the expanded lesional clones endured in scalp and blood while on tofacitinib. Scalp clonality, together with expanded CD8+ clones among the top 100, fell significantly with tofacitinib.

Sample: CD8+ T cells sorted from blood, taken at week 4, from a patient treated with tofacitinib. This chain joins TRBV27 and TRBJ2-2; D call uncertain. The origin of this receptor is a human donor with alopecia areata. CDR3 DNA sequence: TGTGCCAGCAGGGATACCGGGGAGCTGTTTTTT. It encodes CASRDTGELFF.